The 7 T cell receptor beta chains below all came from one sample that was sequenced in a study of cytotoxic CD8 clonotypes in ibrutinib-treated CLL. Using immunoSEQ multiplex PCR, the repertoire was profiled, and TCRdb retains in-frame clones only, with some absent. The sample holds 160,000 or so clones, approximately 90% seen once. This material consisted of PBMCs, taken at disease progression, from a patient treated with ibrutinib. The receptor source for this set is a human donor with chronic lymphocytic leukemia.

The rearrangement uses TRBV18 and TRBJ1-2; the D is unclear. V lost 2 bases, J lost 3 bases, and 25 bases lay in between. Germline V gene data show CDR1 as KGHSH and CDR2 as LQKENI. The CDR3 sequence is 19 residues long. The CDR3 loop reads CASSPNPVAAFPGDYGYTF. The CDR3, as DNA: TGTGCCAGCTCACCAAACCCAGTGGCCGCCTTCCCTGGGGACTATGGCTACACCTTC.

This clone was recorded once. The chain joins TRBV4-1 to TRBJ2-7; perhaps TRBD2 as D (5 bases). V lost 4 bases, J lost 3 bases, and 13 bases lay in between. Germline CDR1 reads MGHRA; CDR2 reads YSYEKL. The CDR3 is made up of 14 amino acids. The CDR3 DNA reads as TGCGCCAGCAGCCCCCGGTCGGGGATCTACGAGCAGTACTTC. This gives the protein CASSPRSGIYEQYF.

The chain links TRBV29-1 to TRBJ1-1, with TRBD1 matching 8 bases. CDR3 length: 13 amino acids. The J segment lost 0 bases and the V segment lost 6 bases, leaving 3 bases of the junction unmatched. The germline gives CDR1 SQVTM, CDR2 ANQGSEA. CDR3 in DNA: TGCAGCGTACGACAGGGGATGAACACTGAAGCTTTCTTT. Amino acid sequence: CSVRQGMNTEAFF.

The chain carries TRBV27 and TRBJ2-7; 15 bases match TRBD2. CDR1 and CDR2 from the germline V gene are MNHEY and SMNVEV (reference sequence). V trimming: 5 bases; J trimming: 4 bases; junction bases outside the gene matches: 6. This CDR3 region has 16 residues. The CDR3 loop reads CASSRTSGRAIYEQYF. As DNA, the CDR3 is TGTGCCAGCAGTAGGACTAGCGGGAGGGCCATTTACGAGCAGTACTTC.

The rearrangement links TRBV7-9 to TRBJ2-1, with D tentatively TRBD2 (5 bases). Germline V gene sequence: CDR1 SEHNR, CDR2 FQNEAQ (reference sequence). V was clipped by 1 base and J by 5 bases, with 15 bases between them. The CDR3 is 16 amino acids. The CDR3 loop reads CASSLGFAGNNNEQFF. DNA for the CDR3: TGTGCCAGCAGCTTAGGATTTGCGGGCAATAACAATGAGCAGTTCTTC.

The chain employs TRBV28 and TRBJ2-2; no clear D. Germline lookup yields CDR1 MDHEN and CDR2 SYDVKM. V lost 7 bases and J lost 6, with 9 bases in between. This CDR3 is built from 12 residues. CDR3 loop: CASNSSPGELFF. The CDR3 DNA reads as TGTGCCAGCAACTCATCGCCCGGGGAGCTGTTTTTT.

The V call is TRBV5-6, the J call TRBJ1-1; D not certain. Germline V gives CDR1 SGHDT, CDR2 YYEEEE. The V gene lost 4 bases and the J gene lost 5 bases, with 9 bases spanning the gap. The CDR3 spans 12 residues. In DNA, the CDR3 is TGTGCCAGCAGCCGACTTGGGACTGAAGCTTTCTTT. Its translation is CASSRLGTEAFF.